The text below deals with one T cell receptor (beta chain). The data were taken from a study of blood T cell repertoires in COVID-19. Study at large: There were acute and convalescent COVID-19 samples, and they came from the United States, Italy and Spain. Sample material is recorded as cDNA or gDNA derived from T cells, B-cell-depleted T cells, or PBMCs.

Repertoires were generated with immunoSEQ multiplex PCR, while TCRdb's copy carries only in-frame clones and drops some. The data show 55,000 to 65,000 clones, 60% to 85% seen once. Germline trimming cut 5 bases from V and 5 bases from J; bases unmatched to any gene: 18. The CDR3 covers 18 residues. Germline V gene lookup returns CDR1 SGHTA and CDR2 FQGNSA. The gene calls are TRBV7-2 and TRBJ1-1, with 9 bases aligning to TRBD1. The sample comprised peripheral blood. The receptor comes from a man aged 60 to 69 with acute or convalescent COVID-19. CDR3 nucleotide sequence: TGTGCCAGCAGCCTTCTGGGCGGGACAGGGTTAGGGGGAACTGAAGCTTTCTTT. Amino acid sequence: CASSLLGGTGLGGTEAFF.